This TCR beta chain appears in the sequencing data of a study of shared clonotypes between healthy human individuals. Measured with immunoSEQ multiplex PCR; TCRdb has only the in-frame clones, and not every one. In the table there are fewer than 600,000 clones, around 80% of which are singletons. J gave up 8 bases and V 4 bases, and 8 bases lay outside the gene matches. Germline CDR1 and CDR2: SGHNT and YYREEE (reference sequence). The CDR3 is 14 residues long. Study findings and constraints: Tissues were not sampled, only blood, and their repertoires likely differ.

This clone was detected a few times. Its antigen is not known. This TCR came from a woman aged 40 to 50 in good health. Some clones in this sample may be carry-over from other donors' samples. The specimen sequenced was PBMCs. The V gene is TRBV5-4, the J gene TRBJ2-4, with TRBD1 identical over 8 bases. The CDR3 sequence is CASSPGQGSDIQYF. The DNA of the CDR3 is TGTGCCAGCAGCCCTGGACAGGGATCGGACATTCAGTACTTC.